This TCR beta chain emerged from a study of cytomegalovirus exposure and HLA in healthy donors (dated by TCRdb to the late 2010s). For the wider study: According to an earlier analysis of 550 to 750 of the donors, about 179 million T cells yielded roughly 100 million unique TCR beta sequences and about 300 Gb of sequence data. About 320 gigabases of sequencing data and some 85 million unique TCR sequences were included in an early release covering 550 to 800 HLA-typed donors. The genetic ancestry cluster associated with self-reported Caucasian donors included around 76% of the 398 genotyped donors. The study aimed to test whether cataloging public T cell receptors could reveal signatures of past pathogen exposure. Using immunosequencing, the study profiled T cell repertoires from 666 subjects and related those repertoires to cytomegalovirus serostatus. Besides the first cohort of approximately 710 subjects, a separate validation cohort made up of 120 different subjects was used. The study combined high-throughput TCR immunosequencing, statistical association of individual TCRs with disease status, and machine learning to predict cytomegalovirus infection status. A later analysis re-analyzed previously published TCR beta repertoires from 660 or so donors and added high-resolution HLA genotyping to study TCR occurrence patterns. The later analysis used no new phenotypic data to find candidate immune exposures, relying instead on TCR beta sequences and their occurrence across donors. An earlier analysis of 587 of the donors applied high-throughput TCR beta sequencing to assess whether each TCR beta V gene segment acted as functional or pseudogenic. Donor age, sex, ethnicity and CMV serostatus were compiled together with the repertoire data. Genome-wide SNP genotypes for about 65% of the 666 donors were used in a later genetic analysis, which treated that subset as a discovery cohort. Every discovery cohort repertoire had been produced on one sequencing platform. Class I and class II HLA loci were covered by the typing at four-digit resolution. The number of donors typed differed by locus, with roughly 620-640 for A, B, C, DRB1 and DQB1, roughly 520 for DQA1, 600 to 610 for DPA1, and 400 to 490 for DPB1. Because of strong linkage in the cohort, 5 or 6 DR-DQ haplotypes were treated as single units for association and clustering. Across approximately 400 genotyped donors of the cohort, an average of roughly 200,000 unique TCR beta nucleotide sequences per donor were sequenced, and roughly a sixth of those sequences were non-productive.

Results and caveats for the whole study, not just this receptor: The authors suggested that the approach could potentially be generalized to other disease states and immunological phenotypes. Correlated functional status among segregating V segments might be attributable to linkage disequilibrium, but an unknown experimental factor could not be ruled out. A later analysis found that TCR association rates varied across HLA loci, with DRB1 alleles showing the most associated TCRs and HLA-C alleles the fewest. Compared with equally common non-associated chains, HLA-associated TCR beta chains in a later analysis were more clonally expanded and had lower generation probabilities. An earlier analysis of several hundred of the donors showed that most TCR beta V segments appeared in productive rearrangements either about 90% or about 30% of the time, which broadly matched IMGT annotations. A later analysis reported that several top co-occurrence clusters appeared linked to parvovirus B19, influenza, CMV and Epstein-Barr virus. Specific HLA alleles were associated with 15,000 to 20,000 TCR beta sequences at a false discovery rate of 0.05 in a later analysis. The 87-base-pair reads could not distinguish some IMGT-functional V segments, including TRBV6-2 and TRBV6-3, so those segments were excluded. While some public TCRs were present in many individuals, most TCR sequences turned up only very rarely across donors. A total of 150 or so TCR beta chains were listed by the study as associated with cytomegalovirus. Roughly 15 rarely observed V segments, including chromosome 9 orphons, were excluded from the earlier analysis of several hundred of the donors because counts were too low. The presence/absence analyses assumed that sequencing depth was roughly uniform across donors, and that assumption may not be true. V-gene and J-gene trimming of TCR beta chains was associated with a missense DCLRE1C variant in a later genetic analysis, and the association was replicated in an independent cohort. A cluster of highly shared sequence variants was judged likely to be a technical artifact of the sequencing pipeline. Cytomegalovirus status was reported to be diagnosed by the classifier with high specificity and sensitivity in both the original and validation cohorts. HLA typing was unavailable for some donors at each locus, so association tests used only the typed subset. In a later genetic analysis, fewer N-insertions in productive TCRs were reported among donors in an Asian-associated ancestry cluster than the 666-donor mean. The cohort was sequenced for TCR beta chains only, and without alpha or paired-chain data the features that could be detected were limited. In a later analysis, most CMV-associated TCR beta chains were found to appear HLA-restricted, with HLA associations seemingly driven largely by CMV exposure. Immune exposure information for the cohort was limited to CMV serostatus. A further reported finding was that TCR beta sequences accurately predicted the HLA-A and HLA-B alleles for most subjects in the first cohort. In vitro tests confirmed that a few of the cytomegalovirus-associated TCR beta chains recognize cytomegalovirus antigens. Assigning TCR associations to individual alleles was difficult when HLA alleles, especially DR and DQ, strongly co-occurred.

As encoded in the germline V gene (reference sequence), CDR1 is SGHNT while CDR2 is YYREEE. The germline ends are 20 bases apart after V is trimmed by 4 bases and J by 0 bases. Counted from cysteine to phenylalanine, this CDR3 has 17 amino acids. The DNA shown is the 51-base CDR3, in frame from base 1. The cohort comprised 666 healthy bone marrow donors. At the time of sampling, every cohort member was nominally healthy, though immune exposures that went unrecorded were likely present. The donor was CMV seronegative and was included in the group of over 300 seronegative cohort members. Every donor gave a peripheral blood sample, and the peripheral blood mononuclear cells from that sample were used for TCR beta sequencing. Genomic DNA extraction from the blood cell samples was performed with the Qiagen DNeasy Blood Extraction Kit. This clone was counted a single time. Its antigen target is currently unknown. No base qualities exist here, and no much larger clone lies one base off it.

The method was the immunoSEQ multiplex PCR assay. For the multiplex PCR, a mixture combining 60 forward primers for TCR Vbeta segments and 13 reverse primers for TCR Jbeta segments was used. Amplification of the CDR3 region of rearranged TCR beta genes was performed with a multiplex PCR assay on genomic DNA. Amplified TCR beta libraries were sequenced as 87-base-pair reads on the Illumina HiSeq System. Regarding the original processing steps: In a later analysis, some 80 million unique TCR beta chains were counted across the 500 to 850 repertoires, and around 11 million of these chains were shared by at least two donors. Raw reads were error-corrected and collapsed into unique sequences with a nearest-neighbor algorithm that merged closely related sequences to remove PCR and sequencing errors. To assign V, D and J gene segments, CDR3 sequences were aligned to IMGT reference sequences. For a sequence to be retained, at least a six-nucleotide match to both a V gene segment and a J gene segment was required. Rearrangements were called productive when the CDR3 lacked stop codons and stayed in frame with V and J; all others were non-productive. Following IMGT convention, CDR3 was defined as the stretch from the second conserved V-encoded cysteine up to the conserved J-encoded phenylalanine. The earlier analysis of roughly 590 of the donors excluded any sequence lacking an unambiguous match to a single V gene segment. An earlier analysis of fewer than 750 of the donors called V segments functional above 56.7% productive rearrangements and segregating when the between-donor standard deviation exceeded 5%. A statistical classification framework was built to diagnose cytomegalovirus status from the catalog of TCR beta chain sequences. V and J gene assignment, in a later analysis, came from comparing TCR nucleotide sequences with IMGT/GENE-DB human TR gene sequences. A later analysis assigned CDR3 sequences and most-parsimonious VDJ recombination scenarios with the TCRdist pipeline. In a later analysis, each TCR beta chain was defined by its CDR3 amino acid sequence together with its V-gene family, and reads lacking a unique V-gene family were excluded. As a way to deal with suspected cross-contamination and a sequencing artifact, a later analysis dropped approximately 570 nucleotide sequences that were highly shared and had low generation probability. A later analysis calculated a clonal expansion index for each public chain from normalized within-repertoire ranks of inferred template counts. Generation probabilities in a later analysis came from a VDJ recombination model fitted to out-of-frame rearrangements, and those results were checked against IGoR. In a later analysis, hypergeometric tests were used to score TCR-TCR, TCR-HLA and TCR-CMV co-occurrence, with a repertoire-size bias correction applied to TCR pairs. False discovery rates were estimated in a later analysis by permuting HLA or CMV assignments 20 times. A later analysis grouped co-occurring TCRs with DBSCAN, adding TCRdist sequence similarity when clustering within HLA-allele-positive subsets. Co-occurrence clustering excluded repertoires with fewer than 30,000 or more than 120,000 public chains, plus five with anomalous nucleotide sharing. TCRdb mirrors the immuneACCESS table, restricted to in-frame sequences. Some clones are absent from its copies; in checked studies, under half trace to an unresolved V gene, and the reason for the others is unknown. V, J and clone size reflect that table, while D and trimming were determined from the DNA. A total of roughly 150,000 clones appear in this sample, about 79% of them only once. Together, the top ten hold approximately 2.3% of the sample.

This clonotype was obtained from a male donor in good health and CMV-seronegative. Sequenced input: PBMCs. The sequence links TRBV5-4 to TRBJ2-7, and the D gene may be TRBD2, 7 bases matching. In nucleotides, the sequence is TGTGCCAGCAGCCTGGGGACCGGGGGGCTTAGCTCCTACGAGCAGTACTTC. It codes for CASSLGTGGLSSYEQYF.